What follows is one TCR beta chain and its context. The clone's antigen remains unknown. There are no base qualities to consult, and no much larger clone falls within one base. The library was obtained by the immunoSEQ multiplex PCR assay. DNA from the CD4+ T cells that had been cultured and isolated underwent TCR beta CDR3 sequencing. The authors' analysis ran thus. The analysis removed non-productive TCR sequences, trimmed reads to the CDR3 region, and retained only CDR3s that were 7 or more amino acids long. Antigen-specific clonotypes were identified using the MANAFEST web app by comparison of expansion in peptide wells against reference cultures. For clones to be considered positive, expansion at FDR<0.05 versus reference and all other wells, an odds ratio above 5, and a frequency above 0.1% in two replicate wells were required. Cross-reactive clonotypes were defined as significantly expanded in SARS-CoV-2 spike wells and in at least one common cold coronavirus spike condition. Levenshtein distance calculated with the stringdist R package was used to assess CDR3 similarity, and unrooted trees were constructed with ape in R 3.6.1. TCRdb re-hosts the immuneACCESS table, in-frame sequences only. Its copies lack some clones; in the studies checked, an unresolved V gene accounts for under half of them, and the cause for the rest is not known. V and J calls and clone size come straight from that table; D and trimming were deduced from the DNA. This sample lists more than 60,000 clones; about 74% were detected once. The ten most abundant clones make up 2% to 2.5% of the sample.

V is shortened by 4 bases, J by 5 bases, and the region joining them spans 10 bases. The germline V gene specifies SGHTS as CDR1 and YDEGEE as CDR2. From the cysteine up to the phenylalanine, the CDR3 has a length of 13 residues. Only the CDR3 region is kept as DNA, spanning 39 bases read in frame from base 1. After 10 to 11 days of culture, CD4+ T cells were isolated with the EasySep CD4+ T cell isolation kit. Participants received two doses of either the BNT162b2 or the mRNA-1273 mRNA SARS-CoV-2 vaccine. Negative nucleocapsid antibody results before and after vaccination confirmed that the healthy vaccine recipients had no prior SARS-CoV-2 infection. On days 3 and 7, half of the culture medium was replaced with fresh IL-2-containing medium. Unless otherwise noted, each peptide stimulation condition was cultured in triplicate wells. Using Ficoll-Paque Plus gradient centrifugation, PBMC were separated from whole blood and then either used fresh or cryopreserved at -140C. The QIAamp micro DNA kit was used to extract genomic DNA from the cultured CD4+ T cells.

This entry comes from a study of vaccination effects on CD4 cells after COVID-19 (dated by TCRdb to 2022 to 2024). In the study overall: To identify antigen-specific CD4+ T cell clonotypes by their expansion, the ViraFEST assay first stimulated PBMC with viral peptide pools and then applied TCR sequencing. Approximately 2.1 million PBMC per well were cultured in IMDM with about 5% human AB serum, 8.5 to 10 IU/ml IL-2 and gentamicin, plus 10 ug/ml peptides. The study compared SARS-CoV-2 spike-specific CD4+ TCR repertoires before and after mRNA vaccination in COVID-19 convalescent patients and infection-naive vaccine recipients. Across the study, the median time from the second dose to post-vaccine sampling was 72 days (range 14 to 241). A total of 10 COVID-19 convalescent patients and a few SARS-CoV-2-naive healthy vaccine recipients were included in the full study. Cultures from other donors in the study were sequenced with the Oncomine TCR Beta short-read assay on an Illumina iSeq 100. Overall study outcomes, separate from this receptor: At late post-vaccination timepoints, both infection-induced and vaccine-induced clones showed marked clonal contraction, consistent with waning T cell responses. The study was limited by a small number of convalescent patients, and early post-infection timepoints were lacking. In healthy vaccine recipients, vaccine-induced clones were almost all SARS-CoV-2 mono-reactive, with only 1 of 255 cross-reactive with common cold coronaviruses.

The material was CD4+ T cells from PBMCs cultured without peptide, obtained after COVID-19 vaccination. The sequence was obtained from a human donor who received a COVID-19 vaccine. In this chain, TRBV5-8 is recombined with TRBJ1-3, with an unclear D gene assignment. Here the CDR3 is given as CASSPGWRNTIYF. The sequenced DNA: TGTGCCAGCAGCCCCGGGTGGCGAAACACCATATATTTT.